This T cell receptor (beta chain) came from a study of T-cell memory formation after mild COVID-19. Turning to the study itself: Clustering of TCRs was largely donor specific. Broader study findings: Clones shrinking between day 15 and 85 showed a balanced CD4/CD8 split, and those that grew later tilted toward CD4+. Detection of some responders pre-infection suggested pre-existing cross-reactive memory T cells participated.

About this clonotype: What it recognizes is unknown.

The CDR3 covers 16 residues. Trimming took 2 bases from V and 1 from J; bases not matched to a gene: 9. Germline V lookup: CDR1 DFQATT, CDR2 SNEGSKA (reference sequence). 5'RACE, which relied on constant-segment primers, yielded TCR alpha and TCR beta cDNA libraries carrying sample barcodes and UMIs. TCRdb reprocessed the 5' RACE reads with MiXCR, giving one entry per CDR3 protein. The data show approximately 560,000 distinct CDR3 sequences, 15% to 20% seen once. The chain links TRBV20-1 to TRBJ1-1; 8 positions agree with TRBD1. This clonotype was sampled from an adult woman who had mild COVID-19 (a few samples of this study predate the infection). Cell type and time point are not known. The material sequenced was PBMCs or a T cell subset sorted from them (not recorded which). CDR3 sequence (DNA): TGCAGTGCTAGAAAGGCTGGACAGGGCTGGAACACTGAAGCTTTCTTT. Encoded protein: CSARKAGQGWNTEAFF.